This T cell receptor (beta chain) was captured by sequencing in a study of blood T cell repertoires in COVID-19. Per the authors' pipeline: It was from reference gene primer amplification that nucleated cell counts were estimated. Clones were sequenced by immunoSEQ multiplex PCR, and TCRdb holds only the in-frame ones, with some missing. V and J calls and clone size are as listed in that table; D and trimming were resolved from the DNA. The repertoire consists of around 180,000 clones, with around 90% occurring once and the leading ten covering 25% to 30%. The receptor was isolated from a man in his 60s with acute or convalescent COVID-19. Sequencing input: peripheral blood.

For the CDR3, the DNA is TGTGCCAGCGCGGACAGTAATAACTATGGCTACACCTTC. This encodes CASADSNNYGYTF. V is TRBV6-5 and J is TRBJ1-2, with D perhaps TRBD1 (6 bases). Deletions cut 8 bases from V and 1 base from J, with 11 bases between. This CDR3 comprises 13 residues. Germline V gene data show CDR1 as MNHEY and CDR2 as SVGAGI.